This T cell receptor (beta chain) was captured by sequencing in a study of blood T cell repertoires in COVID-19. CDR3 size: 16 residues. With 5 bases removed from V and 4 bases from J, the gap between germline ends came to 20 bases. CDR1 KGHDR and CDR2 SFDVKD come from the germline V gene. Those enrolled, adults aged about 18 to 89 years, came from about two dozen US areas. In assigning cohorts, the study relied on participant-reported clinical history. As handled by the study authors: Amplification with reference gene primers provided the estimates of nucleated cell counts. The assay was immunoSEQ multiplex PCR, and TCRdb's table has in-frame clones only and misses some. The V and J calls and the clone size are those of that table, but D and trimming were determined from the DNA. This table holds 400,000 to 500,000 clones, around nine tenths found once.

This TCR derives from a woman aged 18-29 years who had been exposed to COVID-19. The material sequenced was PBMCs or T cells enriched from blood (not recorded which). The genes are TRBV24-1 and TRBJ2-7; D may be TRBD2 (5 bases). The CDR3, as DNA: TGTGCCACCAGTGCCATCGGGCGGGCAGGAAGATACGAGCAGTACTTC. Protein sequence: CATSAIGRAGRYEQYF.